These 3 T cell receptor beta chains came from one sample sequenced in a study of blood T cell repertoires in COVID-19. Method: immunoSEQ multiplex PCR; TCRdb's copy keeps in-frame clones and lacks some. This sample carries 75,000 to 95,000 clones, 88% of them seen once, and the ten largest clones take under 6.5%. Input material: peripheral blood. These receptors came from a man aged 50-60 years with active COVID-19.

This chain uses TRBV5-1 with TRBJ2-3; the D gene is possibly TRBD1 (6 bases). The CDR3 consists of 17 residues. Trimming took 1 base from V and 0 from J, leaving 15 bases between them. Germline V gene data show CDR1 as SGHRS and CDR2 as YFSETQ. CDR3 nucleotides: TGCGCCAGCAGCTTGTCAACAGGGAGTCTTAGCACAGATACGCAGTATTTT. It yields the protein CASSLSTGSLSTDTQYF.

The rearrangement links TRBV7-2 to TRBJ1-1; weak D call: TRBD1 (6 bases). Between the trimmed V and J ends, which lost 4 bases and 2 bases, there was a span of 17 bases. The CDR3 extends over 16 amino acids. Per the germline V gene, CDR1 is SGHTA and CDR2 is FQGNSA. CDR3 coding DNA: TGTGCCAGCAGCTACCGGGACAAGGCCCCTAACACTGAAGCTTTCTTT. Residues: CASSYRDKAPNTEAFF.

The gene calls are TRBV19 and TRBJ2-7; 9 nucleotides align to TRBD1. Germline CDR1 and CDR2: LNHDA and SQIVND (reference sequence). Germline trimming cut 8 bases from V and 6 bases from J; bases unmatched to any gene: 14. The CDR3 loop spans 15 amino acids. As DNA, the CDR3 is TGTGCCAGTCTCTCCGGCGGGACAGGGAAGGGCGAGCAGTACTTC. Translated: CASLSGGTGKGEQYF.